Below, 14 T cell receptor beta chains from the same sample are listed, as sequenced in a study of blood T cell repertoires in COVID-19. Clones were read by immunoSEQ multiplex PCR, and TCRdb kept only the in-frame ones, dropping some. The sample contains a few hundred thousand clones, more than 70% of which appear only once. Sequencing was carried out using PBMCs or T cells enriched from blood (not recorded which). Receptor source: a woman aged 25-40 years who had been exposed to COVID-19.

This clone was detected only once. This sequence joins TRBV28 and TRBJ1-6; no firm D call. V dropped 2 bases and J dropped 7 bases, with 3 bases sitting between them. Germline loops: CDR1 MDHEN, CDR2 SYDVKM. This CDR3 contains 12 residues. The CDR3 sequence: CASSLPNSPLHF. The CDR3 nucleotides read TGTGCCAGCAGTTTACCGAATTCACCCCTCCACTTT.

The rearrangement links TRBV19 to TRBJ2-4; 7 bases line up with TRBD2. Per the germline V gene, CDR1 is LNHDA and CDR2 is SQIVND (reference sequence). The J segment lost 7 bases and the V segment lost 6 bases, leaving 3 bases of the junction unmatched. The CDR3 covers 12 residues. CDR3 amino acids: CASRPGGNIQYF. The DNA of the CDR3 is TGTGCCAGTAGGCCGGGAGGTAACATTCAGTACTTC.

The V and J genes are TRBV6-6 and TRBJ2-3; 10 positions agree with TRBD2. After removal of 5 bases from V and 5 bases from J, the junction contained 13 bases not matched to a gene. Germline V gives CDR1 MNHNY, CDR2 SVGAGI (reference sequence). The CDR3 totals 17 residues. The DNA of the CDR3 is TGTGCCAGCAGTCCCGGGTCTAGCGGGAGTCAAGGAGATACGCAGTATTTT. Amino acid sequence: CASSPGSSGSQGDTQYF.

CDR3 coding DNA: TGCAGTGCTAGTGGGACAGGGATGTTTGGCTCCTACAATGAGCAGTTCTTC. Translating it yields CSASGTGMFGSYNEQFF. This sequence joins TRBV20-1 and TRBJ2-1; TRBD1 agrees at 9 bases. The CDR3 totals 17 residues. Germline assignment: CDR1 DFQATT and CDR2 SNEGSKA (reference sequence). Trimming took 3 bases from V and 0 from J; bases not matched to a gene: 9.

The chain has TRBV6-5 and TRBJ2-1, with D maybe TRBD2 (6 bases). CDR1 and CDR2 from the germline V gene are MNHEY and SVGAGI. Deletions cut 4 bases from V and 9 bases from J, with 13 bases between. The length of the CDR3 is 13 residues. CDR3 region: CASSWGVAGEQFF. The DNA for the CDR3 is TGTGCCAGCAGTTGGGGGGTCGCCGGTGAGCAGTTCTTC.

Only a few counts were recorded for this clone. The chain carries TRBV7-9 and TRBJ1-1; tentative D call: TRBD1 (5 bases). This CDR3 has 15 residues. Per germline, CDR1 SEHNR and CDR2 FQNEAQ (reference sequence). The germline V and J ends were trimmed by 4 bases and 1 base, with 13 bases remaining between them. The CDR3 region is CASSSAGLENTEAFF. CDR3 DNA sequence: TGTGCCAGCAGCTCCGCAGGGTTGGAGAACACTGAAGCTTTCTTT.

Worth noting for this clone: The same CDR3 is also encoded by other DNA sequences in this sample. V is TRBV27 and J is TRBJ2-3, with TRBD1 as a possible D gene (5 bases). The CDR3 has 13 amino acids. The germline V and J ends were trimmed by 0 bases and 5 bases, with 6 bases remaining between them. Germline V CDR1 and CDR2: MNHEY, SMNVEV (reference sequence). For the CDR3, the DNA is TGTGCCAGCAGTTTATCAAGGGGAGATACGCAGTATTTT. Translated: CASSLSRGDTQYF.

V gene TRBV5-1 combines with J gene TRBJ1-1, with a tentative D call TRBD1 (6 bases). V dropped 4 bases and J dropped 1 base, with 14 bases sitting between them. CDR3 length: 15 residues. From germline, CDR1 is SGHRS and CDR2 YFSETQ. DNA for the CDR3: TGCGCCAGCAGCGATCAGGGACACTCGAACACTGAAGCTTTCTTT. Translation: CASSDQGHSNTEAFF.

The chain uses TRBV2 and TRBJ1-1; 8 bases agree with TRBD1. The V and J ends lost 2 bases and 3 bases, in that order; junction bases with no gene match: 14. Germline V gene sequence: CDR1 SNHLY, CDR2 FYNNEI. The CDR3 totals 18 residues. CDR3 bases: TGTGCCAGCAGTGAATGGGGGACGGGCAGGGGGCTTCACACTGAAGCTTTCTTT. Translation: CASSEWGTGRGLHTEAFF.

The rearrangement uses TRBV10-1 and TRBJ2-2; 10 nucleotides line up with TRBD2. The CDR3 is 17 residues long. With V trimmed by 2 bases and J by 6 bases, 9 bases remained unmatched. Germline lookup yields CDR1 WNHNN and CDR2 SYGVQD (reference sequence). The CDR3 sequence is CASSETRGLAGAGELFF. The CDR3 DNA sequence: TGCGCCAGCAGTGAGACCAGAGGCCTAGCGGGAGCCGGGGAGCTGTTTTTT.

The rearrangement joins TRBV6-5 to TRBJ2-3; 8 bases match TRBD2. Per the germline V gene, CDR1 is MNHEY and CDR2 is SVGAGI. This CDR3 comprises 15 residues. Losses at the gene ends were 8 bases for V and 4 bases for J; bases not matched to a gene: 11. Here the CDR3 DNA reads TGTGCCAGCGCCCCCCGGGAGGGTTCGGCAGATACGCAGTATTTT. Translating it yields CASAPREGSADTQYF.

This chain joins TRBV19 and TRBJ1-2; D is perhaps TRBD1 (6 bases). CDR1 and CDR2 (germline): LNHDA, SQIVND (reference sequence). Trimming removed 8 bases at V and 4 bases at J, with 14 bases between. This CDR3 region has 13 residues. The CDR3 DNA follows: TGTGCCAGTTTCGAGCGGGGGCCCTATGGCTACACCTTC. Translating it yields CASFERGPYGYTF.

The chain couples TRBV19 to TRBJ2-3; the D gene is possibly TRBD1 (6 bases). The CDR3 length is 16 residues. Germline CDR1 reads LNHDA; CDR2 reads SQIVND (reference sequence). With 3 bases removed from V and 3 bases from J, the gap between germline ends came to 16 bases. CDR3 protein: CASSMTLDRPTDTQYF. The DNA for the CDR3 is TGTGCCAGTAGTATGACACTCGACAGGCCGACAGATACGCAGTATTTT.

V gene TRBV4-1 combines with J gene TRBJ2-1; D might be TRBD2 (6 bases). The CDR3 totals 17 residues. In germline, CDR1 is MGHRA, CDR2 YSYEKL. V lost 1 base to trimming and J lost 5 bases, with 18 bases between them. CDR3 coding DNA: TGCGCCAGCAGCCAAGGGGGCGCCAGCGGGCCGCACAATGAGCAGTTCTTC. Protein product: CASSQGGASGPHNEQFF.